The next 27 T cell receptor beta chains were all read from a single sample in a study of cytomegalovirus exposure and HLA in healthy donors. Use of 60 Vbeta and 13 Jbeta primers characterized the PCR. Profiled with immunoSEQ multiplex PCR; TCRdb holds only in-frame clones, not every one. Of roughly 180,000 clones detected, about 80% appear once; the ten largest clones hold around 2%. Sequenced sample: PBMCs. Source of these receptors: a woman younger than 30 in good health and CMV-seropositive.

A remark on this clone: One end of the junction does not line up with germline, which may come from a read error. Here the CDR3 reads CASSPPRSGGLNEQFF. For the CDR3, the DNA is TGTGCTAGCAGCCCCCCCAGGAGCGGGGGCCTGAATGAGCAGTTCTTC. This chain connects TRBV7-7 to TRBJ2-1; 8 bases align to TRBD2. CDR3 size: 16 residues. In germline, CDR1 is SSHAT, CDR2 FNYEAQ (reference sequence).

J is TRBJ2-7 and V is TRBV5-1; D is unresolved. CDR1 and CDR2 from the germline V gene are SGHRS and YFSETQ. Trimming cost V 0 bases and J 2 bases, with 9 bases left between them. The CDR3 is 14 residues long. CDR3 bases: TGCGCCAGCAGCTTGGGGCAGGAACCCTACGAGCAGTACTTC. Translated, it gives CASSLGQEPYEQYF.

This clone appeared a few times. CDR3 sequence: CASSREPSSSSYNEQFF. CDR3 sequence (DNA): TGTGCCAGCAGCCGGGAGCCCTCTTCGAGCTCCTACAATGAGCAGTTCTTC. The V call is TRBV5-4, the J call TRBJ2-1; tentatively, D is TRBD2 (6 bases). The V end lost 4 bases, the J end lost 0 bases, and 17 bases lay between the germline ends. The CDR3 contains 17 residues. CDR1 is SGHNT, CDR2 YYREEE, per germline (reference sequence).

This clone turned up a few times. V and J are TRBV19 and TRBJ1-5, with 10 positions matching TRBD1. CDR3 length: 17 amino acids. The V and J ends lost 9 bases and 0 bases, in that order; junction bases with no gene match: 11. The germline V gene has CDR1 LNHDA and CDR2 SQIVND (reference sequence). The CDR3 spells CASAGTGEFYSNQPQHF. CDR3 DNA sequence: TGTGCCAGCGCCGGGACAGGGGAATTCTATAGCAATCAGCCCCAGCATTTT.

The rearrangement links TRBV11-3 to TRBJ2-1; no firm D call. Trimming left V 4 bases short and J 5 bases short, with 3 bases between. CDR3 length: 11 residues. Germline assignment: CDR1 SGHNT and CDR2 YENEEA. CDR3 amino acids: CASSSNNEQFF. The CDR3 DNA reads TGTGCCAGCAGCTCTAACAATGAGCAGTTCTTC.

The chain is built from TRBV19 and TRBJ2-5; D gene ambiguous. This CDR3 contains 14 residues. The V gene lost 3 bases and the J gene lost 5 bases, with 13 bases spanning the gap. Per germline, CDR1 LNHDA and CDR2 SQIVND (reference sequence). Here the CDR3 reads CASSMTPARETQYF. For the CDR3, the DNA is TGTGCCAGTAGTATGACCCCCGCGAGGGAGACCCAGTACTTC. Filled out from reference TRBV19 and TRBJ2-5, the complete variable domain reads DGGITQSPKYLFRKEGQNVTLSCEQNLNHDAMYWYRQDPGQGLRLIYYSQIVNDFQKGDIAEGYSVSREKKESFPLTVTSAQKNPTAFYLCASSMTPARETQYFGPGTRLLVL.

The V and J genes are TRBV9 and TRBJ1-3, with D maybe TRBD1 (6 bases). V lost 0 bases, J lost 0 bases, and 10 bases lay in between. This CDR3 is built from 16 residues. The V gene's germline CDR1 is SGDLS and CDR2 YYNGEE. CDR3 coding DNA: TGTGCCAGCAGCGTAGTGGGGGGGCTCTCTGGAAACACCATATATTTT. Residues: CASSVVGGLSGNTIYF.

The CDR3 here is CASSESEFLQGVIRAFF. Written as DNA, the CDR3 is TGCGCCAGCAGTGAGTCGGAGTTCTTGCAGGGGGTAATAAGAGCTTTCTTT. This chain connects TRBV10-2 to TRBJ1-1; 7 bases agree with TRBD1. Unmatched junction bases numbered 17, after V lost 0 bases and J lost 10 bases. The CDR3 runs 17 residues. Germline CDR1 reads WSHSY; CDR2 reads SAAADI.

This chain joins TRBV30 and TRBJ2-7; D might be TRBD1 (5 bases). The CDR3 loop spans 12 amino acids. The V gene lost 3 bases and the J gene lost 2 bases, with 8 bases spanning the gap. Germline V CDR1 and CDR2: GTSNPN, SVGIG (reference sequence). CDR3 in amino acids: CAWSRDTYEQYF. For the CDR3, the DNA is TGTGCCTGGAGCAGGGATACCTACGAGCAGTACTTC.

In its sample, this clone was seen a few times. This rearrangement joins TRBV15 to TRBJ2-7; D is possibly TRBD2 (6 bases). CDR1 LNHNV and CDR2 YYDKDF come from the germline V gene (reference sequence). The CDR3 sequence is 14 residues long. With 3 bases removed from V and 2 bases from J, the gap between germline ends came to 11 bases. The DNA of the CDR3 is TGTGCCACCAGCAGCCTAAGCGGGCCCTACGAGCAGTACTTC. Its protein product is CATSSLSGPYEQYF.

This clone was seen more than once but under ten times. The chain couples TRBV6-1 to TRBJ2-7; D might be TRBD2 (6 bases). The CDR3 spans 14 residues. In germline, CDR1 is MNHNS, CDR2 SASEGT. Between the trimmed V and J ends, which lost 11 bases and 0 bases, there was a span of 17 bases. The CDR3 spells CASLRGIFSYEQYF. The CDR3 nucleotides are TGTGCCTCCCTGCGCGGGATTTTCTCCTACGAGCAGTACTTC.

The rearrangement uses TRBV20-1 and TRBJ2-3, with D maybe TRBD2 (6 bases). This CDR3 is built from 11 residues. V lost 5 bases to trimming and J lost 8 bases, with 11 bases between them. The germline CDR1 and CDR2 sequences are DFQATT and SNEGSKA (reference sequence). CDR3 sequence reads: CSAEMGGTQYF. CDR3 DNA sequence: TGCAGTGCTGAAATGGGGGGTACGCAGTATTTT.

This chain links TRBV28 with TRBJ1-2; possibly TRBD1 for D (5 bases). V was pared by 5 bases and J by 5 bases, with 15 bases between. Germline V CDR1 and CDR2: MDHEN, SYDVKM. This CDR3 spans 14 amino acids. The CDR3 DNA follows: TGTGCCAGCAGTACCCCGACAGTTAATTATGGCTACACCTTC. This gives the protein CASSTPTVNYGYTF.

This rearrangement joins TRBV15 to TRBJ1-5; the D gene is possibly TRBD1 (5 bases). Looked up from germline, CDR1 is LNHNV and CDR2 is YYDKDF (reference sequence). The CDR3 is made up of 14 amino acids. Between the trimmed V and J ends, which lost 0 bases and 5 bases, there was a span of 8 bases. Here the CDR3 reads CATSREAGYQPQHF. CDR3 in DNA: TGTGCCACCAGCAGAGAGGCAGGGTATCAGCCCCAGCATTTT.

Points on this clone: The same CDR3 arises from other DNA sequences in this sample as well. The CDR3 DNA sequence: TGTGCCAGCAGCTTAAGGCAGGGTCAAGAGACCCAGTACTTC. As protein: CASSLRQGQETQYF. V and J are TRBV7-9 and TRBJ2-5, with a possible D match to TRBD1 (5 bases). Trimming took 2 bases from V and 2 from J, leaving 9 bases between them. Germline V gene sequence: CDR1 SEHNR, CDR2 FQNEAQ (reference sequence). The length of the CDR3 is 14 residues.

The V gene is TRBV23-1, the J gene TRBJ1-1; D not resolved. TRBV23-1 is classed as an ORF, of uncertain function. With 9 bases removed from V and 4 bases from J, the gap between germline ends came to 9 bases. The CDR3 totals 11 residues. Written as DNA, the CDR3 is TGCGCCAGGGCGGCGAGCACTGAAGCTTTCTTT. It translates to CARAASTEAFF.

This clone was counted a single time. This chain uses TRBV11-3 with TRBJ2-2; D is undetermined. The germline CDR1 and CDR2 sequences are SGHNT and YENEEA. This CDR3 is 12 amino acids long. Trimming shortened V by 2 bases and J by 6 bases, and 4 bases separated the two germline ends. CDR3 residues: CASSLPAGELFF. The CDR3 region has the DNA TGTGCCAGCAGCTTACCGGCCGGGGAGCTGTTTTTT.

The V and J genes are TRBV7-9 and TRBJ1-2; TRBD1 aligns across 8 bases. This CDR3 has 13 residues. Germline V CDR1 and CDR2: SEHNR, FQNEAQ (reference sequence). The V gene end was trimmed by 5 bases and the J gene end by 7 bases; junction bases not matched to a gene: 6. CDR3 sequence: CASSLGTGPGYTF. CDR3 nucleotide sequence: TGTGCCAGCAGCCTCGGGACAGGACCTGGCTACACCTTC.

The V and J genes are TRBV30 and TRBJ2-1, with a weak D call TRBD1 (5 bases). Germline lookup yields CDR1 GTSNPN and CDR2 SVGIG (reference sequence). The CDR3 runs 11 residues. V was pared by 1 base and J by 10 bases, with 8 bases between. The CDR3 sequence is CAWSDGAEQFF. The CDR3, as DNA: TGTGCCTGGAGTGATGGGGCCGAGCAGTTCTTC.

The rearrangement links TRBV4-3 to TRBJ2-2, with D tentatively TRBD1 (6 bases). V was trimmed by 4 bases and J by 5 bases, leaving 20 bases between them. The CDR3 is made up of 17 amino acids. Germline assignment: CDR1 LGHNA and CDR2 YSLEER. This chain's CDR3 is CASSRPFLGGETGELFF. For the CDR3, the DNA is TGCGCCAGCAGCCGCCCTTTTTTAGGGGGTGAGACCGGGGAGCTGTTTTTT.

This chain connects TRBV9 to TRBJ2-2; D might be TRBD2 (7 bases). The ends were cut back, 3 bases at V and 0 bases at J, with 15 bases in the middle. CDR3 length: 17 residues. CDR1 SGDLS and CDR2 YYNGEE come from the germline V gene. In DNA form, the CDR3 reads TGTGCCAGCAGCGAGGGAGGGGGGGAAGCGAACACCGGGGAGCTGTTTTTT. As protein: CASSEGGGEANTGELFF.

The rearrangement joins TRBV6-5 to TRBJ1-2, with D unclear. This CDR3 is 14 amino acids long. The germline gives CDR1 MNHEY, CDR2 SVGAGI. The V gene lost 2 bases and the J gene lost 4 bases, with 11 bases spanning the gap. The CDR3 is CASSYGVAGYGYTF. The CDR3 bases are TGTGCCAGCAGTTACGGGGTAGCGGGCTATGGCTACACCTTC.

The V call is TRBV29-1, the J call TRBJ1-4, with D uncertain. Trimming left V 6 bases short and J 2 bases short, with 13 bases between. Germline CDR1 reads SQVTM; CDR2 reads ANQGSEA. The CDR3 consists of 14 residues. CDR3 nucleotide sequence: TGCAGCGTACTAGTTATGTCTACTAATGAAAAACTGTTTTTT. This codes for CSVLVMSTNEKLFF.

The chain combines TRBV4-1 with TRBJ1-2, with D possibly matching TRBD1 (5 bases). V was trimmed by 1 base and J by 5 bases, leaving 14 bases between them. The CDR3 loop spans 15 amino acids. The V gene's germline CDR1 is MGHRA and CDR2 YSYEKL. CDR3 sequence (DNA): TGCGCCAGCAGCCAAGGTATAGGGGAGGTTTATGGCTACACCTTC. This translates into CASSQGIGEVYGYTF.

The V call is TRBV5-8, the J call TRBJ1-2, with a weak D call TRBD1 (5 bases). Germline assignment: CDR1 SGHTS and CDR2 YDEGEE. Trimming stripped 2 bases from V and 7 bases from J, with 18 bases between. There are 15 residues in the CDR3. CDR3 region: CASSFQEGRRRGYTF. In nucleotides, the CDR3 is TGTGCCAGCAGCTTTCAAGAGGGGAGGCGCCGTGGCTACACCTTC.

The CDR3 protein is CASSDRLLGIAGGSNEQFF. The CDR3, as DNA: TGTGCCAGCAGTGACCGCCTGCTCGGAATAGCGGGGGGATCGAATGAGCAGTTCTTC. V and J are TRBV6-4 and TRBJ2-1; the match to TRBD2 covers 10 bases. After removal of 2 bases from V and 7 bases from J, the junction contained 17 bases not matched to a gene. The CDR3 contains 19 residues. Germline lookup yields CDR1 MRHNA and CDR2 SNTAGT.

The V gene is TRBV2, the J gene TRBJ1-6; unclear D gene. The CDR3 is 12 amino acids. CDR1 is SNHLY, CDR2 FYNNEI, per germline. V was clipped by 10 bases and J by 7 bases, with 11 bases between them. CDR3 coding DNA: TGTGCCACCAGGATGCGGAATTCACCCCTCCACTTT. This sequence encodes CATRMRNSPLHF.